This TCR beta chain was recovered during a study of shared clonotypes between healthy human individuals. CDR3 length: 15 residues. Losses at the gene ends were 3 bases for V and 4 bases for J; bases not matched to a gene: 8. CDR1 and CDR2 (germline): KGHSH, LQKENI. Study findings and constraints: Among donors, the sharing of clonotypes was expected to be influenced by sequencing depth. Non-shared clonotypes displayed generation probabilities falling below those of clonotypes present in all four donors.

Sequenced by immunoSEQ multiplex PCR; TCRdb stores in-frame clones only, minus some. The sample has approximately 340,000 clones; less than 75% are singletons. Remarks on this clone: Antigen unknown.

This chain links TRBV18 with TRBJ1-2; 7 bases align to TRBD1. This TCR was recovered from a man aged 30 to 39 in good health. The sample was memory CD4+ T cells sorted from blood. This sample's subset: CD45RA-negative fraction. DNA of the CDR3: TGTGCCAGCTCACCGAGGGGGCCGGCTGGCTATGGCTACACCTTC. Its translation: CASSPRGPAGYGYTF.